A single sample gave rise to the 24 T cell receptor beta chains below, sequenced in a study of blood T cell repertoires in COVID-19. Measured with immunoSEQ multiplex PCR; TCRdb has only the in-frame clones, and not every one. Found here are 55,000 to 60,000 clones, more than 70% of them singletons; the top ten hold roughly 4.8%. Sequenced material: peripheral blood. These receptor sequences come from a middle-aged man with active COVID-19.

The V gene is TRBV28, the J gene TRBJ1-5; the D gene is possibly TRBD1 (6 bases). This CDR3 contains 16 residues. V shed 6 bases and J shed 6 bases, with 21 bases lying between them. Germline CDR1 is MDHEN and CDR2 is SYDVKM. CDR3 sequence reads: CASSSDAGALGQPQHF. The CDR3 region has the DNA TGTGCCAGCAGCTCCGACGCGGGGGCTCTAGGTCAGCCCCAGCATTTT.

This clone is a singleton in its sample. This rearrangement joins TRBV9 to TRBJ2-7; a weak D match, TRBD2 (6 bases). There are 15 residues in the CDR3. Between the trimmed V and J ends, which lost 0 bases and 0 bases, there was a span of 10 bases. Germline V gives CDR1 SGDLS, CDR2 YYNGEE. CDR3 bases: TGTGCCAGCAGCGTAGGTACTAGCCCCTCCTACGAGCAGTACTTC. Translating gives CASSVGTSPSYEQYF.

The chain employs TRBV5-1 and TRBJ2-1; TRBD1 aligns across 7 bases. V lost 3 bases to trimming and J lost 4 bases; unmatched junction nucleotides: 7. There are 15 residues in the CDR3. Germline CDR1 and CDR2: SGHRS and YFSETQ. The CDR3 here is CASSSGTAKYNEQFF. The DNA for the CDR3 is TGCGCCAGCAGCTCCGGGACAGCAAAATACAATGAGCAGTTCTTC.

V and J are TRBV30 and TRBJ2-6; no clear D. Per the germline V gene, CDR1 is GTSNPN and CDR2 is SVGIG (reference sequence). CDR3 length: 14 residues. V lost 1 base and J 0 bases, leaving 4 bases between the germline ends. Here the CDR3 DNA reads TGTGCCTGGAGTGCCCTCTCTGGGGCCAACGTCCTGACTTTC. Translated: CAWSALSGANVLTF.

The chain has TRBV30 and TRBJ2-7; 11 bases map to TRBD2. The V and J ends lost 4 bases and 2 bases, in that order; junction bases with no gene match: 13. From germline, CDR1 is GTSNPN and CDR2 SVGIG (reference sequence). The CDR3 contains 17 residues. CDR3 residues: CAWKEPSGRPRPYEQYF. CDR3 nucleotide sequence: TGTGCCTGGAAAGAGCCTAGCGGGAGGCCACGACCCTACGAGCAGTACTTC.

This rearrangement joins TRBV29-1 to TRBJ1-2; D ambiguous. This CDR3 has 11 amino acids. V shed 5 bases and J shed 8 bases, with 12 bases lying between them. Per germline, CDR1 SQVTM and CDR2 ANQGSEA. CDR3: CSVPQGEGYTF. The CDR3 nucleotides read TGCAGCGTTCCCCAAGGAGAGGGCTACACCTTC.

This chain connects TRBV6-1 to TRBJ2-7, with 8 positions matching TRBD2. Losses at the gene ends were 2 bases for V and 2 bases for J; bases not matched to a gene: 11. CDR3 length equals 17 residues. Germline V gene lookup returns CDR1 MNHNS and CDR2 SASEGT. For the CDR3, the DNA is TGTGCCAGCAGTGAAACCTTAAGCGGGAGAAGGGCCTACGAGCAGTACTTC. Amino acids: CASSETLSGRRAYEQYF.

The chain is built from TRBV28 and TRBJ2-1; 11 positions agree with TRBD2. Germline CDR1 reads MDHEN; CDR2 reads SYDVKM. The CDR3 length is 15 residues. Unmatched junction bases numbered 7, after V lost 5 bases and J lost 7 bases. The CDR3 protein is CASSPTSGSINEQFF. DNA for the CDR3: TGTGCCAGCAGTCCAACTAGCGGGAGTATTAATGAGCAGTTCTTC.

Sample share makes this clone medium-sized. This chain links TRBV7-9 with TRBJ1-2; no reliable D call. The length of the CDR3 is 15 residues. The germline V gene encodes CDR1 SEHNR and CDR2 FQNEAQ (reference sequence). Trimming shortened V by 5 bases and J by 0 bases, and 13 bases separated the two germline ends. This CDR3 is CASSGEQVTNYGYTF. CDR3 bases: TGTGCCAGCAGCGGCGAGCAGGTGACTAACTATGGCTACACCTTC.

CDR3 nucleotide sequence: TGTGCCAGCAGCGTAGCACGAGGGACCGGGGAGCTGTTTTTT. The encoded protein is CASSVARGTGELFF. The chain is built from TRBV9 and TRBJ2-2, with D possibly matching TRBD2 (5 bases). Germline CDR1 reads SGDLS; CDR2 reads YYNGEE. This CDR3 is 14 amino acids long. V was cut by 0 bases and J by 5 bases, with 8 bases left in between.

The chain carries TRBV29-1 and TRBJ2-7, with D perhaps matching TRBD2 (5 bases). V shed 7 bases and J shed 6 bases, with 13 bases lying between them. The germline CDR1 and CDR2 sequences are SQVTM and ANQGSEA. The CDR3 contains 11 residues. CDR3 bases: TGCAGCGGCTCCAGAGAGGGCGAGCAGTACTTC. Its translation is CSGSREGEQYF.

The rearrangement uses TRBV30 and TRBJ1-5, with 8 bases fitting TRBD1. Germline V CDR1 and CDR2: GTSNPN, SVGIG (reference sequence). V lost 3 bases, J lost 3 bases, and 4 bases stayed unmatched. This CDR3 region has 14 residues. The CDR3 loop is CAWSLDRVNQPQHF. Here the CDR3 DNA reads TGTGCCTGGAGCCTGGACAGGGTCAATCAGCCCCAGCATTTT. The whole variable domain, remainder taken from reference TRBV30 and TRBJ1-5, is SQTIHQWPATLVQPVGSPLSLECTVEGTSNPNLYWYRQAAGRGLQLLFYSVGIGQISSEVPQNLSASRPQDRQFILSSKKLLLSDSGFYLCAWSLDRVNQPQHFGDGTRLSIL.

The chain links TRBV19 to TRBJ1-1, with a tentative D call TRBD1 (6 bases). CDR1 LNHDA and CDR2 SQIVND come from the germline V gene (reference sequence). The CDR3 is made up of 14 amino acids. V was pared by 6 bases and J by 2 bases, with 13 bases between. This CDR3 reads CASRPGQHNTEAFF. CDR3 coding DNA: TGTGCCAGTAGACCGGGACAACATAACACTGAAGCTTTCTTT.

This chain joins TRBV11-2 and TRBJ2-3; TRBD2 agrees at 13 bases. Germline trimming cut 4 bases from V and 8 bases from J; bases unmatched to any gene: 9. The CDR3 runs to 16 residues. The germline CDR1 and CDR2 sequences are SGHAT and FQNNGV. CDR3 nucleotide sequence: TGTGCCAGCAGCTCCGAACTAGCGGGAGGGCGGGGTACGCAGTATTTT. Translation gives CASSSELAGGRGTQYF.

The J gene is TRBJ2-2, the V gene TRBV9; 12 nucleotides align to TRBD2. The junction had 9 bases not matched to a gene; V was cut back by 5 bases and J by 4 bases. The CDR3 has 17 amino acids. Germline loops: CDR1 SGDLS, CDR2 YYNGEE. The CDR3 reads CASSDSRTSGTTGELFF. The CDR3 nucleotides read TGTGCCAGCAGTGACTCCCGGACTAGCGGGACCACCGGGGAGCTGTTTTTT.

The chain has TRBV7-2 and TRBJ1-2, with a weak D call TRBD1 (5 bases). This CDR3 contains 15 residues. Trimming removed 1 base from V and 8 bases from J, with 17 bases in between. CDR1 is SGHTA and CDR2 is FQGNSA in the germline V gene. The CDR3 nucleotides read TGTGCCAGCAGCTTAGGATTAGGGGCCTCGGAGGGCTACACCTTC. Its translation: CASSLGLGASEGYTF.

The count of this clone is one. The chain combines TRBV11-2 with TRBJ1-4; TRBD1 aligns across 7 bases. Unmatched junction bases numbered 7, after V lost 8 bases and J lost 7 bases. Looked up from germline, CDR1 is SGHAT and CDR2 is FQNNGV. CDR3 length: 13 residues. Written as DNA, the CDR3 is TGTGCCAGCGGGCGACAGGGAACTGAAAAACTGTTTTTT. This sequence encodes CASGRQGTEKLFF.

V usage is TRBV28 and J usage is TRBJ1-2, with D unclear. The V end lost 4 bases, the J end lost 8 bases, and 8 bases lay between the germline ends. This CDR3 region has 11 residues. Germline V gene lookup returns CDR1 MDHEN and CDR2 SYDVKM. In DNA form, the CDR3 reads TGTGCCAGCAGTTCACCACAGGGCTACACCTTC. Translation: CASSSPQGYTF.

The gene calls are TRBV5-1 and TRBJ2-7; 9 bases match TRBD2. Trimming took 2 bases from V and 2 from J; bases not matched to a gene: 5. The germline V gene encodes CDR1 SGHRS and CDR2 YFSETQ. The CDR3 has 15 amino acids. The CDR3 is CASSLSSGVPYEQYF. The CDR3 coding sequence is TGCGCCAGCAGCTTATCTAGCGGGGTCCCCTACGAGCAGTACTTC.

The rearrangement links TRBV7-8 to TRBJ2-2, with a possible D match to TRBD2 (6 bases). Germline V gene lookup returns CDR1 SGHVS and CDR2 FQNEAQ. The CDR3 extends over 17 amino acids. The germline V and J ends were trimmed by 5 bases and 1 base, with 17 bases remaining between them. CDR3 loop: CASSARTAGGNTGELFF. The CDR3 region has the DNA TGTGCCAGCAGCGCTCGGACGGCCGGGGGGAACACCGGGGAGCTGTTTTTT.

The genes are TRBV5-5 and TRBJ1-2; no definite D call. The CDR3 consists of 14 residues. The germline V gene encodes CDR1 SGHKS and CDR2 YYEKEE (reference sequence). Trimming took off 7 bases at V and 3 bases at J, with 16 bases between the two ends. The DNA of the CDR3 is TGTGCCAGCCGAAAGGAACAGTTCGACTATGGCTACACCTTC. Residues: CASRKEQFDYGYTF.

The V gene is TRBV27, the J gene TRBJ2-2; 8 bases are shared with TRBD2. Germline CDR1 MNHEY, CDR2 SMNVEV (reference sequence). The CDR3 covers 14 residues. J was trimmed by 2 bases and V by 6 bases; bases with no gene match: 2. The CDR3 protein is CASRLAENTGELFF. CDR3 nucleotide sequence: TGTGCCAGCAGACTAGCGGAAAACACCGGGGAGCTGTTTTTT.

The genes are TRBV5-6 and TRBJ2-5; 8 positions agree with TRBD1. CDR1 and CDR2 (germline): SGHDT, YYEEEE. V dropped 4 bases and J dropped 5; count of bases not matched to a gene: 10. The CDR3 contains 15 residues. DNA for the CDR3: TGTGCCAGCAGCGGCCCGGGACAGGATGTGGAGACCCAGTACTTC. Its translation is CASSGPGQDVETQYF.

This clone was seen once. The chain couples TRBV24-1 to TRBJ2-1, with 13 bases identical to TRBD2. The V gene's germline CDR1 is KGHDR and CDR2 SFDVKD. The V and J ends lost 9 bases and 1 base, in that order; junction bases with no gene match: 11. CDR3 size: 18 residues. CDR3: CATAPWTSGSRSYNEQFF. Here the CDR3 DNA reads TGTGCCACCGCCCCTTGGACTAGCGGGAGTCGTTCCTACAATGAGCAGTTCTTC.